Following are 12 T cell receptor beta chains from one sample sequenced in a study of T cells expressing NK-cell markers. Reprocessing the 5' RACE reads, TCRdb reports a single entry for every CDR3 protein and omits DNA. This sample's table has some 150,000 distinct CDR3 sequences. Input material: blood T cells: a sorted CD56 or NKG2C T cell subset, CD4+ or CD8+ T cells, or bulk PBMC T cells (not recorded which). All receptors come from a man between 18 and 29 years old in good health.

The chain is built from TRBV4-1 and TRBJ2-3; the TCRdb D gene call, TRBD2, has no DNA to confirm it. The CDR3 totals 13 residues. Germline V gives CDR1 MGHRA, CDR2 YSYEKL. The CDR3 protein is CASSQEGGHTQYF.

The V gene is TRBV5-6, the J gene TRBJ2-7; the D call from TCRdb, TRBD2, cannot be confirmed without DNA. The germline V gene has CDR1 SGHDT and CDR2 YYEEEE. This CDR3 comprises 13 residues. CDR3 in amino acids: CASSQDYFYEQYF.

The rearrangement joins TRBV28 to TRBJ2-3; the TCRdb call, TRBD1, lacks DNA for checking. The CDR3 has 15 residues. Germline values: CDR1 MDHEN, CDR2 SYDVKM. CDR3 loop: CASTPLAVPPDTQYF.

This CDR3 reads CAISESRTNSYNEQFF. V gene TRBV10-3 combines with J gene TRBJ2-1. The CDR3 runs to 16 residues. The germline CDR1 and CDR2 sequences are ENHRY and SYGVKD.

CDR3: CASSQGGQMSNQPQHF. The chain uses TRBV4-1 and TRBJ1-5; the TRBD1 assignment by TCRdb is unverifiable without DNA. CDR3 length equals 16 residues. Germline V CDR1 and CDR2: MGHRA, YSYEKL.

This chain's CDR3 is CASSLVAGWGTGELFF. V and J are TRBV7-8 and TRBJ2-2; without DNA, the TCRdb call of TRBD2 cannot be checked. Germline V gene lookup returns CDR1 SGHVS and CDR2 FQNEAQ. The CDR3 runs to 16 residues.

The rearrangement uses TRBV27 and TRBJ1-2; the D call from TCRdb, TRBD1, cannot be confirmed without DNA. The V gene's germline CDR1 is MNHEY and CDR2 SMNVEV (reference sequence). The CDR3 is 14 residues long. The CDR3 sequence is CASSPTQGTYGYTF.

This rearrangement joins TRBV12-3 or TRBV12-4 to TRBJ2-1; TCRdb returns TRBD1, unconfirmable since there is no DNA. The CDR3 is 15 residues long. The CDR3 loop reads CASRSDYVPYNEQFF.

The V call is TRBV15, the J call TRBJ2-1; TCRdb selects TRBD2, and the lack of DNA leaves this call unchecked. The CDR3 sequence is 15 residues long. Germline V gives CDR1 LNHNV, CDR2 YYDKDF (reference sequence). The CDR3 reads CATSSSQSSYNEQFF.

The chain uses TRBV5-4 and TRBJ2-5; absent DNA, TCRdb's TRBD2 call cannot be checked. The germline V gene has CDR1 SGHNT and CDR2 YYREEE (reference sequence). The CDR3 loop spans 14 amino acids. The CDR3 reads CASSFGLEEETQYF.

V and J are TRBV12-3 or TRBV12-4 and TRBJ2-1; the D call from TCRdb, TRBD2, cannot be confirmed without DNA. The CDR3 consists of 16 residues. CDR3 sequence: CASSFGEGPSYNEQFF.

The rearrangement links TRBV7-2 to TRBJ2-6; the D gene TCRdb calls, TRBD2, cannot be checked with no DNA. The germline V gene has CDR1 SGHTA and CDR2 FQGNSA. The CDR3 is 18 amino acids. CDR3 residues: CASSLWAGPNSGANVLTF.